A selection of T cell receptor beta chains follows, all from one sample in a study of spatial heterogeneity in lung cancer. MiXCR was run by TCRdb on the 5' RACE reads, yielding one entry per CDR3 protein. The sample holds some 9,300 distinct CDR3 sequences, roughly 54% seen once. The sample here was lung tumor tissue, taken at surgery. These receptors all come from a female donor with early-stage non-small cell lung cancer. CDR3s include the opening cysteine and the closing phenylalanine or tryptophan. Each record gives: clone size, CDR3 length, V gene, CDR3 protein. Clone size is not always given. Where it is, it says once, few, many or a class for expanded clones.

clone size: -; CDR3 length: 13; V gene: TRBV7-9; CDR3 protein: CASSLGGTGTQYF
clone size: -; CDR3 length: 12; V gene: TRBV7-9; CDR3 protein: CASSHGGQPQHF
clone size: once; CDR3 length: 15; V gene: TRBV9; CDR3 protein: CASSANDRGSYEQYF
clone size: -; CDR3 length: 17; V gene: TRBV7-2; CDR3 protein: CASSITGGLTFNYGYTF
clone size: few; CDR3 length: 14; V gene: TRBV7-2; CDR3 protein: CASSFLGQGYIQYF
clone size: -; CDR3 length: 12; V gene: TRBV29-1; CDR3 protein: CSVLTGGSLAFF
clone size: -; CDR3 length: 15; V gene: TRBV10-3; CDR3 protein: CAISLASRGYYEQYF
clone size: few; CDR3 length: 14; V gene: TRBV7-8; CDR3 protein: CASSLLGGFFEQYF
clone size: -; CDR3 length: 16; V gene: TRBV6-1; CDR3 protein: CASSDPGLPSSYEQYF
clone size: -; CDR3 length: 18; V gene: TRBV6-5; CDR3 protein: CASSYSASGGGPTDTQYF
clone size: once; CDR3 length: 12; V gene: TRBV20-1; CDR3 protein: CSAQIRGNEQFF
clone size: few; CDR3 length: 15; V gene: TRBV7-6; CDR3 protein: CASSLGTPGTDTQYF
clone size: once; CDR3 length: 14; V gene: TRBV2; CDR3 protein: CASRGVSGANVLTF
clone size: few; CDR3 length: 17; V gene: TRBV12-3/TRBV12-4; CDR3 protein: CASSPRTSGGPGDTQYF
clone size: few; CDR3 length: 13; V gene: TRBV3-1; CDR3 protein: CASSGPTSYEQYF
clone size: once; CDR3 length: 16; V gene: TRBV21-1; CDR3 protein: CASTASRDSPNQPKHF
clone size: -; CDR3 length: 11; V gene: TRBV7-9; CDR3 protein: CASSLWGEQYF
clone size: -; CDR3 length: 13; V gene: TRBV27; CDR3 protein: CASSRTGGNGYTF
clone size: -; CDR3 length: 17; V gene: TRBV12-5; CDR3 protein: CASADDRESSHNYGYTF
clone size: few; CDR3 length: 17; V gene: TRBV7-8; CDR3 protein: CASSFRTARRGDNEQFF
clone size: -; CDR3 length: 14; V gene: TRBV7-9; CDR3 protein: CASTPRGGGDTQYF
clone size: -; CDR3 length: 13; V gene: TRBV20-1; CDR3 protein: CSAKRDRGHEQYF
clone size: -; CDR3 length: 13; V gene: TRBV12-3/TRBV12-4; CDR3 protein: CASSFHRDEGAFF
clone size: -; CDR3 length: 16; V gene: TRBV23-1; CDR3 protein: CASSQNRVPGDQPQHF
clone size: -; CDR3 length: 13; V gene: TRBV5-1; CDR3 protein: CASSVPGGETQYF
clone size: -; CDR3 length: 15; V gene: TRBV4-3; CDR3 protein: CASSQDFRATGELFF
clone size: -; CDR3 length: 16; V gene: TRBV7-9; CDR3 protein: CASSSWETSGINEQFF
clone size: -; CDR3 length: 10; V gene: TRBV3-1; CDR3 protein: CASRQYEQYF
clone size: -; CDR3 length: 15; V gene: TRBV7-2; CDR3 protein: CASSFFAGAPEEQYF
clone size: once; CDR3 length: 18; V gene: TRBV20-1; CDR3 protein: CSAESGQGVGGGNQPQHF
clone size: few; CDR3 length: 15; V gene: TRBV6-2/TRBV6-3; CDR3 protein: CASSYGNSGANVLTF
clone size: few; CDR3 length: 16; V gene: TRBV5-5; CDR3 protein: CASRGAAQGHTGELFF
clone size: few; CDR3 length: 12; V gene: TRBV29-1; CDR3 protein: CSVRINSYEQYF
clone size: -; CDR3 length: 17; V gene: TRBV4-1; CDR3 protein: CASSQEQIPRPTDTQYF
clone size: -; CDR3 length: 12; V gene: TRBV20-1; CDR3 protein: CSARSGNNEQFF
clone size: -; CDR3 length: 13; V gene: TRBV6-2/TRBV6-3; CDR3 protein: CAGRRPLADEQFF
clone size: -; CDR3 length: 15; V gene: TRBV27; CDR3 protein: CASSLSGQAVSPLHF
clone size: few; CDR3 length: 13; V gene: TRBV11-2; CDR3 protein: CASSLTTRYEQFF
clone size: -; CDR3 length: 19; V gene: TRBV11-2; CDR3 protein: CASRPLPGQIYSGANVLTF
clone size: few; CDR3 length: 13; V gene: TRBV4-1; CDR3 protein: CASSLRLNTEAFF
clone size: -; CDR3 length: 14; V gene: TRBV29-1; CDR3 protein: CSAAEGQGPDTQYF
clone size: -; CDR3 length: 14; V gene: TRBV5-1; CDR3 protein: CASSLAGGNQPQHF
clone size: -; CDR3 length: 15; V gene: TRBV12-3/TRBV12-4; CDR3 protein: CASSLGLAGVTTQYF
clone size: few; CDR3 length: 16; V gene: TRBV19; CDR3 protein: CASRSSGGSNTGELFF
clone size: -; CDR3 length: 15; V gene: TRBV20-1; CDR3 protein: CSASTSSQGRNIQYF
clone size: -; CDR3 length: 13; V gene: TRBV7-2; CDR3 protein: CASSLALGIEQFF
clone size: few; CDR3 length: 14; V gene: TRBV6-1; CDR3 protein: CASSPRALNYGYTF
clone size: -; CDR3 length: 11; V gene: TRBV5-1; CDR3 protein: CASRGGDLQFF
clone size: -; CDR3 length: 11; V gene: TRBV18; CDR3 protein: CASSQANVLTF
clone size: -; CDR3 length: 10; V gene: TRBV29-1; CDR3 protein: CSVGGPEQYF
clone size: -; CDR3 length: 15; V gene: TRBV28; CDR3 protein: CASRKREGFNYGYTF
clone size: -; CDR3 length: 14; V gene: TRBV7-3; CDR3 protein: CASSLTSENTEAFF
clone size: -; CDR3 length: 14; V gene: TRBV5-1; CDR3 protein: CASRGDVRSYGYTF